The clone carrying this TCR beta chain was detected only a few times. TCRdb independently ran MiXCR on the 5' RACE reads; one entry per CDR3 protein. The table records roughly 130,000 distinct CDR3 sequences, about 5.9% of them present only once. The V end lost 6 bases, the J end lost 5 bases, and 14 bases lay between the germline ends. Germline V gives CDR1 MNHEY, CDR2 SVGEGT. The CDR3 contains 14 residues. The data were obtained in a study of T-cell memory formation after mild COVID-19. This TCR was recovered from an adult woman who had mild COVID-19 (a few samples of this study predate the infection). Cell type and time point are not known. Sequences were obtained from PBMCs or a T cell subset sorted from them (not recorded which). The chain is built from TRBV6-2 or TRBV6-3 and TRBJ1-3; no reliable D call. The CDR3 DNA reads as TGTGCCAGCAGCACCTCGGGCGGTAGAAACACCATATATTTT. This gives the protein CASSTSGGRNTIYF.